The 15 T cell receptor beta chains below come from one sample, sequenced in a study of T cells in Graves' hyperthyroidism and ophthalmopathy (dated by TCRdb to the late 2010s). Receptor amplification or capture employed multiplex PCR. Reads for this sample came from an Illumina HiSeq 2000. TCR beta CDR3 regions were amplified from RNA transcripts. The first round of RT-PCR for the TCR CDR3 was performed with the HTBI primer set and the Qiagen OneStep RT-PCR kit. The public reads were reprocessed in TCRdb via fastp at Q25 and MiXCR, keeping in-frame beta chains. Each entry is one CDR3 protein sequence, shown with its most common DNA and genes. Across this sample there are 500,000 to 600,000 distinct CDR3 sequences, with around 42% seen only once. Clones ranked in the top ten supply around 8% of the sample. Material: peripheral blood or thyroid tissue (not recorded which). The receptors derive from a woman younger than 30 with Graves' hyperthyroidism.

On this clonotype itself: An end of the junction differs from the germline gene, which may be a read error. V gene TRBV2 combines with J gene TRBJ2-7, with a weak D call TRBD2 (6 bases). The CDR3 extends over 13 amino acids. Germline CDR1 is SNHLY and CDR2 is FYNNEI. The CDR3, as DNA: TGTGCCAGCACCCTGACCGGGGGAGGCGAGGAATTATTC. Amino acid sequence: CASTLTGGGEELF. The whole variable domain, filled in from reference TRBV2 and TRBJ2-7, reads EPEVTQTPSHQVTQMGQEVILRCVPISNHLYFYWYRQILGQKVEFLVSFYNNEISEKSEIFDDQFSVERPDGSNFTLKIRSTKLEDSAMYFCASTLTGGGEELFGPGTRLTVT.

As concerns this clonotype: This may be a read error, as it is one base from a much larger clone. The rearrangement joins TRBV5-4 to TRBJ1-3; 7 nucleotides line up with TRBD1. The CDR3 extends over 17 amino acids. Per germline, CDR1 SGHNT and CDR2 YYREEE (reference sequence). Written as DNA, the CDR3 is TGTGCCAGCGGCTTGGGAGGGGGCTCGATGAACGGAAACACCATATATTTT. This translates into CASGLGGGSMNGNTIYF.

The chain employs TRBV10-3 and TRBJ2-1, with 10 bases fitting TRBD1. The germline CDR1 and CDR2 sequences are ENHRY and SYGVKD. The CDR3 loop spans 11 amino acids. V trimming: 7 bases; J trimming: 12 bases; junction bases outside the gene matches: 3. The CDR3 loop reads CAIKRDRGQFF. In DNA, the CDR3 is TGTGCCATCAAGAGGGACAGGGGGCAGTTCTTC.

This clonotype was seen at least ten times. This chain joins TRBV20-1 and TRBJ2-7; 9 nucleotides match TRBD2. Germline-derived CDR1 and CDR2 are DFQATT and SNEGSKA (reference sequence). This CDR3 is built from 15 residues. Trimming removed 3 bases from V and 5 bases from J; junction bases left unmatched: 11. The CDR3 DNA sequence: TGCAGTGCTAGTGCCCCGGGGAGCGGGAGGAACGAGCAGTACTTC. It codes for CSASAPGSGRNEQYF.

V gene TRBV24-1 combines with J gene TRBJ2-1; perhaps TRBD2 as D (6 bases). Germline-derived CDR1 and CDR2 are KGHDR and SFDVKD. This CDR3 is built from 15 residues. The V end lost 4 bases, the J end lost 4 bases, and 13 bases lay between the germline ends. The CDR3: CATSEEGGTYNEQFF. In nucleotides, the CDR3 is TGTGCCACCAGTGAAGAAGGAGGGACGTACAATGAGCAGTTCTTC.

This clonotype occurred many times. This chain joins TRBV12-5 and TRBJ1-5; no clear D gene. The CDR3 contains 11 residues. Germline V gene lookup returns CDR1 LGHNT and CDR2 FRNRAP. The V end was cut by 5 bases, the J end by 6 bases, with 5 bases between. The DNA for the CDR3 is TGTGCTAGTGGTATTGGTCAGCCCCAGCATTTT. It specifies CASGIGQPQHF.

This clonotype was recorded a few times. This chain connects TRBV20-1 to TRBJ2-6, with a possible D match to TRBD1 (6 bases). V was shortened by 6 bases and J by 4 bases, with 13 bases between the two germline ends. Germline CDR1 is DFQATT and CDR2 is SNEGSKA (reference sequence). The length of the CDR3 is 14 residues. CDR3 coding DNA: TGCAGTGCCCCTCCTAGGGGGGGGGCCAACGTCCTGACTTTC. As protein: CSAPPRGGANVLTF.

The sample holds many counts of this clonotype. For the CDR3, the DNA is TGTGCCAGTACTGGGGACAGGGGGGTCGGCTACACCTTC. This gives the protein CASTGDRGVGYTF. This chain links TRBV19 with TRBJ1-2; 11 nucleotides align to TRBD1. CDR3 size: 13 residues. With 7 bases clipped from V and 8 bases from J, the junction kept 6 bases outside the gene matches. Germline V CDR1 and CDR2: LNHDA, SQIVND (reference sequence).

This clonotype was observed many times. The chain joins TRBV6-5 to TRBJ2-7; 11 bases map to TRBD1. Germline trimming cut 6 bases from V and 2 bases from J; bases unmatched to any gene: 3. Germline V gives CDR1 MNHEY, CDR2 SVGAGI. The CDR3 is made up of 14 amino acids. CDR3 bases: TGTGCCAGCAGGTGGGGACAGGGGGCCTACGAGCAGTACTTC. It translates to CASRWGQGAYEQYF.

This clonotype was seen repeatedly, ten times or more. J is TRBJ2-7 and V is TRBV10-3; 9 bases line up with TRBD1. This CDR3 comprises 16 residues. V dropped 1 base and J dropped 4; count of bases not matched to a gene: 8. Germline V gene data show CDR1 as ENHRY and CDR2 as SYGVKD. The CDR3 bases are TGTGCCATCAGTGAGTTATTGGGGACAGGGCCGTACGAGCAGTACTTC. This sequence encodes CAISELLGTGPYEQYF.

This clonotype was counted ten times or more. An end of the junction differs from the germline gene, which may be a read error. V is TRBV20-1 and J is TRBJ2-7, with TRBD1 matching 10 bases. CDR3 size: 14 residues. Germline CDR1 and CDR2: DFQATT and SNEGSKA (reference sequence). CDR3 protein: CSAGEGTGVYEQYF. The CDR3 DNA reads TGCAGTGCTGGAGAAGGGACAGGGGTCTACGAGCAGTACTTC.

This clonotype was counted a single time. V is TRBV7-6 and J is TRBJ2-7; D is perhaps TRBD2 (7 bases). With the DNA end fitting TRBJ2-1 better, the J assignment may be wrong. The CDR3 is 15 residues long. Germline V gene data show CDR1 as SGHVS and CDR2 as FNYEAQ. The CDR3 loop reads CASSLDYGGHNEQFF. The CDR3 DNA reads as TGTGCCAGCAGCTTAGATTACGGGGGGCACAATGAGCAGTTCTTC.

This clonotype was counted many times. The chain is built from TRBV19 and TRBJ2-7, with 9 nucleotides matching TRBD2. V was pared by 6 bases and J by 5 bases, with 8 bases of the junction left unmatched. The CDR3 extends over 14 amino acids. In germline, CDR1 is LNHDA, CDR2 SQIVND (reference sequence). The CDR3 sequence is CASSVSGTSHEQYF. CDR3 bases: TGTGCCAGTAGCGTCTCCGGGACTAGCCACGAGCAGTACTTC.

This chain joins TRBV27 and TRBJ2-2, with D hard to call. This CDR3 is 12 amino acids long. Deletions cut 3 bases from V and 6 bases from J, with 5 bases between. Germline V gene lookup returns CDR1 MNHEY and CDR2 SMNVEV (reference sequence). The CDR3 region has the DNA TGTGCCAGCAGTTTCAACGCCGGGGAGCTGTTTTTT. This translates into CASSFNAGELFF.

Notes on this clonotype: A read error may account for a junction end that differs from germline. CDR3 bases: TGTGCCTGCAGCCCGACTGGGACCCACTACGAGCAGTACTTC. Its translation is CACSPTGTHYEQYF. This chain joins TRBV7-9 and TRBJ2-7; perhaps D is TRBD1 or TRBD2 (5 bases each). The CDR3 runs 14 residues. Germline V gene lookup returns CDR1 SEHNR and CDR2 FQNEAQ (reference sequence).